The sequence of this T cell receptor (beta chain) was determined in a study of OX40 agonist ivuxolimab in advanced cancers. Study in general: A diagnosis of hepatocellular carcinoma, melanoma, renal cell or head and neck cancer was present in dose-escalation patients. Under the entry rules, prior anti-PD-1, anti-PD-L1 or anti-CTLA-4 therapy was allowed, and roughly 43% had some.

Patients had blood sampled at baseline and again on cycle 4 day 1 and cycle 7 day 1. Sequenced by immunoSEQ multiplex PCR; TCRdb stores in-frame clones only, minus some. This table has under 60,000 clones, 70% to 90% appearing once. Germline CDR1 and CDR2: SEHNR and FQNEAQ (reference sequence). The CDR3 extends over 16 amino acids. V lost 5 bases, J lost 6 bases, and 9 bases stayed unmatched. This clonotype was obtained from an adult with an advanced solid tumor such as melanoma, head and neck, liver or kidney cancer. The chain uses TRBV7-9 and TRBJ2-2, with TRBD2 identical over 10 bases. This specimen consisted of CD4+ or CD8+ T cells sorted from blood, obtained in a trial of the OX40 agonist ivuxolimab. CDR3 loop: CASSLPTSGPPGELFF. The CDR3 DNA reads TGTGCCAGCAGCCTCCCGACTAGCGGGCCCCCCGGGGAGCTGTTTTTT.